The 26 T cell receptor beta chains below all came from one sample that was sequenced in a study of OX40 agonist ivuxolimab in advanced cancers. TCRdb's table, derived via immunoSEQ multiplex PCR, lists solely in-frame clones and lacks some. This sample has about 94,000 clones, with 92% found just once. The sequencing here drew on CD4+ or CD8+ T cells sorted from blood, taken in a trial of the OX40 agonist ivuxolimab. The receptors derive from an adult with an advanced solid tumor such as melanoma, head and neck, liver or kidney cancer.

This clone has only one observation. V gene TRBV5-1 combines with J gene TRBJ1-2, with TRBD1 matching over 11 bases. CDR3 length: 20 amino acids. V trimming: 3 bases; J trimming: 5 bases; junction bases outside the gene matches: 21. CDR1 is SGHRS, CDR2 YFSETQ, per germline. Here the CDR3 reads CASSSFTSNSGQGAGYGYTF. As DNA, the CDR3 is TGCGCCAGCAGCTCTTTTACCTCAAACAGCGGACAGGGGGCAGGGTATGGCTACACCTTC.

This rearrangement joins TRBV4-1 to TRBJ2-7; D assignment may be TRBD1 or TRBD2 (5 bases each). This CDR3 spans 17 amino acids. CDR1 and CDR2 from the germline V gene are MGHRA and YSYEKL. Trimming shortened V by 4 bases and J by 3 bases, and 22 bases separated the two germline ends. This chain's CDR3 is CASSPGKGPFAFYEQYF. As DNA, the CDR3 is TGCGCCAGCAGCCCGGGGAAGGGGCCTTTCGCCTTCTACGAGCAGTACTTC.

The chain carries TRBV11-2 and TRBJ2-2; D assignment may be TRBD1 or TRBD2 (5 bases each). Trimming removed 3 bases at V and 4 bases at J, with 12 bases between. This CDR3 comprises 15 residues. CDR1 is SGHAT and CDR2 is FQNNGV in the germline V gene. In DNA form, the CDR3 reads TGTGCCAGCAGCTTGCTCGGGGCTGGCACCGGGGAGCTGTTTTTT. This translates into CASSLLGAGTGELFF. The complete variable domain, with remaining parts taken from reference TRBV11-2 and TRBJ2-2, reads EAGVAQSPRYKIIEKRQSVAFWCNPISGHATLYWYQQILGQGPKLLIQFQNNGVVDDSQLPKDRFSAERLKGVDSTLKIQPAKLEDSAVYLCASSLLGAGTGELFFGEGSRLTVL.

This chain joins TRBV27 and TRBJ2-1, with 8 bases fitting TRBD1. CDR3 length: 15 residues. With 5 bases clipped from V and 6 bases from J, the junction kept 9 bases outside the gene matches. From germline, CDR1 is MNHEY and CDR2 SMNVEV (reference sequence). CDR3 region: CASSPDRGSVNEQFF. The CDR3 nucleotides are TGTGCCAGCAGTCCAGACAGGGGATCGGTCAATGAGCAGTTCTTC.

The V and J genes are TRBV7-2 and TRBJ1-2, with 10 bases aligning to TRBD1. Per the germline V gene, CDR1 is SGHTA and CDR2 is FQGNSA. The J segment lost 6 bases and the V segment lost 5 bases, leaving 9 bases of the junction unmatched. CDR3 length: 15 amino acids. The CDR3 DNA sequence: TGTGCCAGCAGCGCGACCCGGGACAGGGGAGATGGCTACACCTTC. Protein product: CASSATRDRGDGYTF.

The rearrangement joins TRBV11-2 to TRBJ1-1, with 7 bases aligning to TRBD1. There are 14 residues in the CDR3. J lost 4 bases, V lost 1 base, and 3 bases had no gene match. CDR1 SGHAT and CDR2 FQNNGV come from the germline V gene. CDR3 coding DNA: TGTGCCAGCAGCTTAGGGCAGGGGGGCACTGAAGCTTTCTTT. Residues: CASSLGQGGTEAFF.

The chain is built from TRBV11-3 and TRBJ2-1; a weak D match, TRBD1 (5 bases). The CDR3 sequence is 13 residues long. V gave up 2 bases and J gave up 3 bases, with 5 bases separating them. The germline gives CDR1 SGHNT, CDR2 YENEEA. The CDR3 spells CASSLTGYNEQFF. For the CDR3, the DNA is TGTGCCAGCAGCTTAACAGGCTACAATGAGCAGTTCTTC.

The genes are TRBV19 and TRBJ2-7; a possible D gene is TRBD2 (5 bases). CDR1 and CDR2 (germline): LNHDA, SQIVND (reference sequence). V was cut by 5 bases and J by 2 bases, with 16 bases left in between. This CDR3 has 15 residues. The CDR3, as DNA: TGTGCCAGTAGTTTTGACTACCTCAGTCCCTACGAGCAGTACTTC. It is translated as CASSFDYLSPYEQYF.

V is TRBV5-8 and J is TRBJ1-1; 7 nucleotides align to TRBD1. CDR3 length: 14 amino acids. Unmatched junction bases numbered 7, after V lost 4 bases and J lost 4 bases. Per germline, CDR1 SGHTS and CDR2 YDEGEE. DNA of the CDR3: TGTGCCAGCAGCACTCACAGGGGAGGCACTGAAGCTTTCTTT. Its translation is CASSTHRGGTEAFF.

This chain joins TRBV18 and TRBJ2-7; D is uncertain. Trimming stripped 6 bases from V and 2 bases from J, with 20 bases between. The CDR3 consists of 16 residues. From germline, CDR1 is KGHSH and CDR2 LQKENI. The CDR3 nucleotides read TGTGCCAGCTCCCTCACAGTCGCAGGCGACACCTACGAGCAGTACTTC. Its protein product is CASSLTVAGDTYEQYF.

V gene TRBV5-1 combines with J gene TRBJ1-2; 10 bases are shared with TRBD1. The germline V gene encodes CDR1 SGHRS and CDR2 YFSETQ. Losses at the gene ends were 4 bases for V and 6 bases for J; bases not matched to a gene: 9. The CDR3 has 15 amino acids. Written as DNA, the CDR3 is TGCGCCAGCAGCATATCGACAGGGGGCGCGGATGGCTACACCTTC. Amino acid sequence: CASSISTGGADGYTF. The variable domain in full, completed from reference TRBV5-1 and TRBJ1-2, reads KAGVTQTPRYLIKTRGQQVTLSCSPISGHRSVSWYQQTPGQGLQFLFEYFSETQRNKGNFPGRFSGRQFSNSRSEMNVSTLELGDSALYLCASSISTGGADGYTFGSGTRLTVV.

CDR3 in DNA: TGTGCCAGCAGCTTACCCCAGACTAGCGGGGAGACCTACGAGCAGTACTTC. Its protein is CASSLPQTSGETYEQYF. V usage is TRBV7-2 and J usage is TRBJ2-7, with TRBD2 matching over 11 bases. The junction had 8 bases not matched to a gene; V was cut back by 2 bases and J by 2 bases. CDR3 length equals 17 residues. CDR1 and CDR2 (germline): SGHTA, FQGNSA. The whole variable domain, remainder taken from reference TRBV7-2 and TRBJ2-7, is GAGVSQSPSNKVTEKGKDVELRCDPISGHTALYWYRQSLGQGLEFLIYFQGNSAPDKSGLPSDRFSAERTGGSVSTLTIQRTQQEDSAVYLCASSLPQTSGETYEQYFGPGTRLTVT.

The rearrangement joins TRBV6-6 to TRBJ1-2, with TRBD1 as a possible D gene (6 bases). From germline, CDR1 is MNHNY and CDR2 SVGAGI (reference sequence). This CDR3 has 15 amino acids. V was cut by 2 bases and J by 4 bases, with 14 bases left in between. The CDR3 DNA reads as TGTGCCAGCAGTTACCACCCGGACAGTGTCTATGGCTACACCTTC. Translated: CASSYHPDSVYGYTF.

This chain joins TRBV5-1 and TRBJ2-3; no clear D. There are 16 residues in the CDR3. Between the trimmed V and J ends, which lost 0 bases and 1 base, there was a span of 12 bases. CDR1 is SGHRS and CDR2 is YFSETQ in the germline V gene. The CDR3 DNA reads as TGCGCCAGCAGCTTGGAATGGGGTGTCGGCACAGATACGCAGTATTTT. Translating it yields CASSLEWGVGTDTQYF. Complete variable domain (other parts from reference TRBV5-1 and TRBJ2-3): KAGVTQTPRYLIKTRGQQVTLSCSPISGHRSVSWYQQTPGQGLQFLFEYFSETQRNKGNFPGRFSGRQFSNSRSEMNVSTLELGDSALYLCASSLEWGVGTDTQYFGPGTRLTVL.

The chain has TRBV27 and TRBJ2-1; 11 bases are shared with TRBD2. CDR1 and CDR2 (germline): MNHEY, SMNVEV (reference sequence). This CDR3 has 16 residues. Unmatched junction bases numbered 9, after V lost 5 bases and J lost 6 bases. The CDR3 sequence is CASSHLAGGPGNEQFF. CDR3 nucleotide sequence: TGTGCCAGCAGTCATTTAGCGGGGGGGCCTGGCAATGAGCAGTTCTTC.

This clone was recorded only once. The chain has TRBV11-2 and TRBJ2-1, with 11 bases fitting TRBD2. This CDR3 region has 13 residues. Germline lookup yields CDR1 SGHAT and CDR2 FQNNGV. Trimming cost V 8 bases and J 9 bases; bases outside gene matches: 6. CDR3 nucleotides: TGTGCCAGCTGGGGACTAGCGGAGCCTGAGCAGTTCTTC. Translating gives CASWGLAEPEQFF.

This clone was observed once. The chain links TRBV14 to TRBJ2-5, with a tentative D call TRBD1 (5 bases). CDR3 length: 13 residues. Trimming removed 6 bases at V and 5 bases at J, with 13 bases between. Looked up from germline, CDR1 is SGHDN and CDR2 is FVKESK. The CDR3 bases are TGTGCCAGCAGTCGTGACTGGGGCGAGACCCAGTACTTC. Translated, it gives CASSRDWGETQYF.

The V call is TRBV5-1, the J call TRBJ2-1, with a weak D call TRBD2 (5 bases). V gave up 8 bases and J gave up 4 bases, with 10 bases separating them. Germline loops: CDR1 SGHRS, CDR2 YFSETQ. The CDR3 loop spans 12 amino acids. Written as DNA, the CDR3 is TGCGCCAGTATGGACTCTTACAATGAGCAGTTCTTC. Amino acids: CASMDSYNEQFF.

This clone was recorded once. The genes are TRBV5-1 and TRBJ2-3; possibly TRBD2 for D (5 bases). V lost 3 bases to trimming and J lost 2 bases, with 13 bases between them. Germline assignment: CDR1 SGHRS and CDR2 YFSETQ. CDR3 size: 15 residues. This CDR3 is CASSSDLASTDTQYF. The CDR3 nucleotides read TGCGCCAGCAGCTCGGACTTGGCCTCCACAGATACGCAGTATTTT.

V and J are TRBV9 and TRBJ2-2, with TRBD1 identical over 8 bases. There are 16 residues in the CDR3. The V gene's germline CDR1 is SGDLS and CDR2 YYNGEE. J was trimmed by 1 base and V by 4 bases; bases with no gene match: 6. The CDR3, as DNA: TGTGCCAGCAGCTCCCGGACAGGGAAGAACACCGGGGAGCTGTTTTTT. Its protein product is CASSSRTGKNTGELFF.

The chain employs TRBV4-1 and TRBJ1-4, with D tentatively TRBD1 (5 bases). Trimming stripped 0 bases from V and 8 bases from J, with 13 bases between. The CDR3 runs 15 residues. CDR1 and CDR2 from the germline V gene are MGHRA and YSYEKL. CDR3 in DNA: TGCGCCAGCAGCCAAGATTGGGGCACAGGCGAAAAACTGTTTTTT. Its translation: CASSQDWGTGEKLFF.

V and J are TRBV15 and TRBJ2-7; 8 positions match TRBD1. Trimming took 0 bases from V and 2 from J; bases not matched to a gene: 6. The V gene's germline CDR1 is LNHNV and CDR2 YYDKDF (reference sequence). The CDR3 runs 16 residues. CDR3 in DNA: TGTGCCACCAGCAGAGATGGGACAGGACGGACCTACGAGCAGTACTTC. Translating it yields CATSRDGTGRTYEQYF.

The chain has TRBV18 and TRBJ2-7, with TRBD2 identical over 16 bases. The CDR3 loop spans 20 amino acids. J gave up 2 bases and V 2 bases, and 12 bases lay outside the gene matches. Germline V CDR1 and CDR2: KGHSH, LQKENI. The CDR3 loop reads CASSPLGLAGGHISTYEQYF. Here the CDR3 DNA reads TGTGCCAGCTCACCATTGGGACTAGCGGGAGGGCATATTAGTACCTACGAGCAGTACTTC.

V and J are TRBV27 and TRBJ2-3; D not certain. V was pared by 5 bases and J by 8 bases, with 14 bases between. Germline CDR1 and CDR2: MNHEY and SMNVEV (reference sequence). The CDR3 contains 13 residues. CDR3 sequence (DNA): TGTGCCAGCAGTCCCACCAGTACGGCTACGCAGTATTTT. It is translated as CASSPTSTATQYF.

The chain is built from TRBV5-1 and TRBJ2-2, with D hard to call. Trimming cost V 5 bases and J 3 bases, with 8 bases left between them. The germline V gene encodes CDR1 SGHRS and CDR2 YFSETQ. This CDR3 spans 13 amino acids. This chain's CDR3 is CASRPEDTGELFF. CDR3 nucleotides: TGCGCCAGCAGACCAGAGGACACCGGGGAGCTGTTTTTT. The full variable domain, in which reference TRBV5-1 and TRBJ2-2 provide the parts outside the CDR3, is KAGVTQTPRYLIKTRGQQVTLSCSPISGHRSVSWYQQTPGQGLQFLFEYFSETQRNKGNFPGRFSGRQFSNSRSEMNVSTLELGDSALYLCASRPEDTGELFFGEGSRLTVL.

The chain is built from TRBV11-3 and TRBJ1-3; maybe TRBD1 (6 bases). The CDR3 spans 13 residues. Trimming removed 1 base at V and 9 bases at J, with 10 bases between. CDR1 and CDR2 from the germline V gene are SGHNT and YENEEA. The CDR3 DNA reads as TGTGCCAGCAGCTTAGGCGGGGGGGCCACCATATATTTT. This codes for CASSLGGGATIYF.